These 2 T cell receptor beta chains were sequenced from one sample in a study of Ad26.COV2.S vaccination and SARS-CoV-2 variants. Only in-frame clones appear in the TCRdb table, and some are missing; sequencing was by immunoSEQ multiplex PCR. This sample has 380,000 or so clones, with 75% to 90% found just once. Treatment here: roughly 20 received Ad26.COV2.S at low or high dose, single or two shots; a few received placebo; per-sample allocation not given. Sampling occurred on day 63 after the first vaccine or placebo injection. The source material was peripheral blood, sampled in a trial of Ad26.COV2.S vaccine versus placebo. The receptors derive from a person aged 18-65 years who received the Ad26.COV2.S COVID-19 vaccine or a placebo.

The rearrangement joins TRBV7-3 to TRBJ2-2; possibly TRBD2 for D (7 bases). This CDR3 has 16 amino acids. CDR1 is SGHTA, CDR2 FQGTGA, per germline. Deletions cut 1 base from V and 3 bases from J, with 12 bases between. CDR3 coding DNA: TGTGCCAGCAGCTTAAGGGAGGGGGTAGACACCGGGGAGCTGTTTTTT. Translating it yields CASSLREGVDTGELFF.

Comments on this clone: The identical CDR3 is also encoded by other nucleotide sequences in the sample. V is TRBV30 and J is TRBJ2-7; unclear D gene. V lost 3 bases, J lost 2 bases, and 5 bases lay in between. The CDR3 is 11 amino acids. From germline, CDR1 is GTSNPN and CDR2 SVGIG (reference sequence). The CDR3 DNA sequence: TGTGCCTGGAGGGAAACCTACGAGCAGTACTTC. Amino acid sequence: CAWRETYEQYF.